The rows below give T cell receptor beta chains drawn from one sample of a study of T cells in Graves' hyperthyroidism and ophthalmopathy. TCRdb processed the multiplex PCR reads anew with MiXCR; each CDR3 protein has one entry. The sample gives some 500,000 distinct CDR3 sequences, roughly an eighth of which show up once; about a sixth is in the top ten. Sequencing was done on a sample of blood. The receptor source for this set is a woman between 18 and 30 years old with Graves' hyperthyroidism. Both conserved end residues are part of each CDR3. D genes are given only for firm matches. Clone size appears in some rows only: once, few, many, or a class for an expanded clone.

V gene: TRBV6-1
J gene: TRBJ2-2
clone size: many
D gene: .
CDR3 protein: CASSEVWGYTGELFF
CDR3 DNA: TGTGCCAGCAGTGAAGTCTGGGGATACACCGGGGAGCTGTTTTTT

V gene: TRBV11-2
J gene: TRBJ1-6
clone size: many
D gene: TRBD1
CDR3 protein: CASSVRDRVGAPLHF
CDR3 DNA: TGTGCCAGCAGCGTCCGGGACAGGGTAGGAGCACCCCTCCACTTT

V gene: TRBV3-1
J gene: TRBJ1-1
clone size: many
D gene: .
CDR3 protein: CASKTRDTNTEAFF
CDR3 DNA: TGTGCCAGCAAAACGAGGGATACGAACACTGAAGCTTTCTTT

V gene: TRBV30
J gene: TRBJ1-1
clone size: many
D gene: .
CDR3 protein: CAWSVGRAWDTEAFF
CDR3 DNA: TGTGCCTGGAGTGTAGGCAGGGCTTGGGACACTGAAGCTTTCTTT

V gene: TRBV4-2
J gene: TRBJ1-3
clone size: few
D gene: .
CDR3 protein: CASSQDNGAGNTIYF
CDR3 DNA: TGTGCCAGCAGCCAAGACAACGGGGCTGGAAACACCATATATTTT

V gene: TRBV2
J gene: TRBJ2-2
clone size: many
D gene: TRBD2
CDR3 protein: CASSDPPSGRNTGELFF
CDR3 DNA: TGTGCCAGCAGTGATCCCCCCAGCGGGAGGAACACCGGGGAGCTGTTTTTT

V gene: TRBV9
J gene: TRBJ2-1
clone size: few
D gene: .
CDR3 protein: CASTPRGGTYNEQFF
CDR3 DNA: TGTGCCAGCACCCCCAGGGGTGGGACCTACAATGAGCAGTTCTTC

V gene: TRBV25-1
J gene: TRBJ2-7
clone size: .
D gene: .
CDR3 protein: CASSELGGSYEQYF
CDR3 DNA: TGTGCCAGCAGTGAATTGGGCGGCTCCTACGAGCAGTACTTC

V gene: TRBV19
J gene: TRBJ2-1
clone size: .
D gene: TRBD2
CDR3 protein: CASSIDFGGSGSYNEQFF
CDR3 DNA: TGTGCCAGTAGTATAGATTTTGGCGGGAGCGGCTCCTACAATGAGCAGTTCTTC

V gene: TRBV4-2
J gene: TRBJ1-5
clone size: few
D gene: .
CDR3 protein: CASSQDPGVGQPQHF
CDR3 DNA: TGTGCCAGCAGCCAAGATCCGGGGGTGGGTCAGCCCCAGCATTTT

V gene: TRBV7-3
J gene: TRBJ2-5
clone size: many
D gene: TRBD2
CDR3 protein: CASSLGGSPETQYF
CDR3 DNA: TGTGCCAGCAGCTTAGGCGGGAGCCCAGAGACCCAGTACTTC

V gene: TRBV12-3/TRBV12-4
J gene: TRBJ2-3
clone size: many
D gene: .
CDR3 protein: CATRRGAGDTQYF
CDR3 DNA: TGTGCCACCAGACGGGGAGCGGGAGATACGCAGTATTTT

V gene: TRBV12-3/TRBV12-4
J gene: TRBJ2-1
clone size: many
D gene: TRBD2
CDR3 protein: CASSLAGGPRNEQFF
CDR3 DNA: TGTGCCAGCAGTTTAGCGGGAGGGCCAAGGAATGAGCAGTTCTTC

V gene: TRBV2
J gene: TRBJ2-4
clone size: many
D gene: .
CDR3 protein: CASSESSALQYF
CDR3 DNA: TGTGCCAGCAGTGAATCTAGCGCTCTACAGTACTTC